The 23 T cell receptor beta chains in this list originate from one sample, sequenced in a study of blood T cell repertoires in COVID-19 (dated by TCRdb to 2018 to 2021). Libraries were constructed by the immunoSEQ multiplex PCR assay. TCRdb's version of the immuneACCESS table is confined to in-frame rearrangements and falls short of the full clone set. An unresolved V gene accounts for under half of the shortfall where checked; the remainder is of unknown origin. Within this sample are about 350,000 clones, with 88% of them counted one time only. Of the sample, about 0.94% is held by the ten largest clones. Source material: PBMCs or T cells enriched from blood (not recorded which). The receptors were gathered from a woman aged 30 to 39 who had been exposed to COVID-19.

V gene TRBV7-9 combines with J gene TRBJ2-5, with D perhaps TRBD2 (6 bases). This CDR3 region has 18 residues. V lost 3 bases and J 0 bases, leaving 20 bases between the germline ends. Germline V lookup: CDR1 SEHNR, CDR2 FQNEAQ (reference sequence). The CDR3 nucleotides read TGTGCCAGCAGCTTTACCCCCCCTAGCGAGACGTACCAAGAGACCCAGTACTTC. As protein: CASSFTPPSETYQETQYF. The full variable domain, its missing parts supplied by reference TRBV7-9 and TRBJ2-5, is DTGVSQNPRHKITKRGQNVTFRCDPISEHNRLYWYRQTLGQGPEFLTYFQNEAQLEKSRLLSDRFSAERPKGSFSTLEIQRTEQGDSAMYLCASSFTPPSETYQETQYFGPGTRLLVL.

This rearrangement joins TRBV11-2 to TRBJ2-1, with D perhaps matching TRBD2 (5 bases). The CDR3 consists of 16 residues. Germline V CDR1 and CDR2: SGHAT, FQNNGV. With 3 bases removed from V and 6 bases from J, the gap between germline ends came to 18 bases. CDR3 loop: CASSFPGSFGVNEQFF. In nucleotides, the CDR3 is TGTGCCAGCAGCTTCCCGGGGAGTTTCGGGGTCAATGAGCAGTTCTTC.

This clone was seen once. This chain uses TRBV28 with TRBJ2-1; TRBD2 matches at 16 bases. V trimming: 5 bases; J trimming: 6 bases; junction bases outside the gene matches: 13. This CDR3 has 19 amino acids. CDR1 and CDR2 from the germline V gene are MDHEN and SYDVKM. The CDR3 here is CASSLNLGLAGGPVNEQFF. CDR3 nucleotides: TGTGCCAGCAGTCTAAATTTGGGACTAGCGGGAGGGCCAGTCAATGAGCAGTTCTTC.

The chain uses TRBV30 and TRBJ1-6, with 9 bases matching TRBD1. The CDR3 is 15 amino acids. CDR1 and CDR2 (germline): GTSNPN, SVGIG (reference sequence). After removal of 8 bases from V and 6 bases from J, the junction contained 11 bases not matched to a gene. The CDR3 loop reads CARRTQGAANSPLHF. The CDR3 coding sequence is TGTGCCCGACGAACACAGGGGGCCGCTAATTCACCCCTCCACTTT.

The genes are TRBV10-3 and TRBJ2-3; 12 nucleotides agree with TRBD2. The CDR3 extends over 14 amino acids. V was pared by 8 bases and J by 0 bases, with 0 bases of the junction left unmatched. The germline V gene encodes CDR1 ENHRY and CDR2 SYGVKD. This CDR3 reads CAIGTSGSTDTQYF. DNA for the CDR3: TGTGCCATCGGGACTAGCGGGAGCACAGATACGCAGTATTTT.

This chain connects TRBV11-3 to TRBJ2-5; TRBD2 matches 11 bases. Germline trimming cut 2 bases from V and 2 bases from J; bases unmatched to any gene: 13. Germline-derived CDR1 and CDR2 are SGHNT and YENEEA. The CDR3 has 19 residues. The CDR3 spells CASSLISGSSGRNQETQYF. CDR3 bases: TGTGCCAGCAGCTTAATATCTGGGTCTAGCGGGAGGAATCAAGAGACCCAGTACTTC.

The chain combines TRBV10-1 with TRBJ2-7, with D maybe TRBD1 (6 bases). V lost 0 bases and J lost 3, with 9 bases in between. Germline lookup yields CDR1 WNHNN and CDR2 SYGVQD (reference sequence). The CDR3 totals 14 residues. As DNA, the CDR3 is TGCGCCAGCAGTGAGTCCTCCAGGGGCTACGAGCAGTACTTC. Protein sequence: CASSESSRGYEQYF.

The chain carries TRBV20-1 and TRBJ1-6; no reliable D call. Germline CDR1 and CDR2: DFQATT and SNEGSKA (reference sequence). The V end lost 2 bases, the J end lost 10 bases, and 3 bases lay between the germline ends. This CDR3 is built from 10 residues. CDR3 DNA: TGCAGTGCTAGAAGCTCACCCCTCCACTTT. Translated, it gives CSARSSPLHF.

The chain links TRBV7-3 to TRBJ2-1; 10 nucleotides align to TRBD2. J gave up 4 bases and V 5 bases, and 5 bases lay outside the gene matches. The germline gives CDR1 SGHTA, CDR2 FQGTGA. The CDR3 is made up of 15 amino acids. CDR3 amino acids: CASSPLAGDYNEQFF. CDR3 coding DNA: TGTGCCAGCAGCCCCCTAGCGGGGGATTACAATGAGCAGTTCTTC.

The count of this clone is one. The rearrangement links TRBV5-1 to TRBJ1-6; D is ambiguous. CDR3 length: 15 amino acids. Trimming stripped 0 bases from V and 4 bases from J, with 8 bases between. CDR1 is SGHRS and CDR2 is YFSETQ in the germline V gene. Here the CDR3 reads CASSLVSSYNSPLHF. The CDR3 DNA follows: TGCGCCAGCAGCTTGGTGTCCAGTTATAATTCACCCCTCCACTTT.

This clone was counted once. This chain joins TRBV9 and TRBJ2-2, with a weak D call TRBD2 (5 bases). This CDR3 has 13 amino acids. The V end was cut by 0 bases, the J end by 6 bases, with 6 bases between. Looked up from germline, CDR1 is SGDLS and CDR2 is YYNGEE. The CDR3 region has the DNA TGTGCCAGCAGCGTAGTGGAGGCCGGGGAGCTGTTTTTT. Translating it yields CASSVVEAGELFF.

The V and J genes are TRBV11-2 and TRBJ2-5; 7 bases fit TRBD2. Trimming took 1 base from V and 5 from J; bases not matched to a gene: 13. CDR1 and CDR2 (germline): SGHAT, FQNNGV. The CDR3 has 17 residues. CDR3 in DNA: TGTGCCAGCAGCTTAGTGCCAGCGGGAATCTCTTTGGAGACCCAGTACTTC. Protein sequence: CASSLVPAGISLETQYF.

This clone has a handful of counts. The chain is built from TRBV19 and TRBJ1-1; TRBD1 is a possible D gene (6 bases). Germline V gene data show CDR1 as LNHDA and CDR2 as SQIVND (reference sequence). Trimming removed 5 bases from V and 9 bases from J, with 7 bases in between. This CDR3 region has 10 residues. The CDR3, as DNA: TGTGCCAGTAGTCAGGGGAAAGCTTTCTTT. It encodes CASSQGKAFF.

This chain connects TRBV2 to TRBJ1-2; D not resolved. Trimming shortened V by 5 bases and J by 2 bases, and 9 bases separated the two germline ends. The CDR3 has 13 residues. Germline V gene lookup returns CDR1 SNHLY and CDR2 FYNNEI. The CDR3, as DNA: TGTGCCAGCAGTCCGACATCGAACTATGGCTACACCTTC. Translated: CASSPTSNYGYTF.

The genes are TRBV10-2 and TRBJ1-2; possible D gene TRBD1, 5 bases. This CDR3 is built from 16 residues. Trimming removed 6 bases at V and 0 bases at J, with 17 bases between. The germline V gene has CDR1 WSHSY and CDR2 SAAADI. The CDR3 here is CASSKNRLHANYGYTF. For the CDR3, the DNA is TGCGCCAGCAGCAAGAACAGGCTACACGCTAACTATGGCTACACCTTC.

This sequence joins TRBV6-5 and TRBJ2-7; possibly TRBD1 for D (5 bases). V was trimmed by 7 bases and J by 5 bases, leaving 18 bases between them. This CDR3 is 14 amino acids long. Germline V gene lookup returns CDR1 MNHEY and CDR2 SVGAGI. CDR3 nucleotide sequence: TGTGCCAGCAAAAGCCCAGGGCGTTTCGACGAGCAGTACTTC. Protein product: CASKSPGRFDEQYF.

The chain couples TRBV6-5 to TRBJ1-2; D not certain. Germline V gene sequence: CDR1 MNHEY, CDR2 SVGAGI. The CDR3 has 13 amino acids. V lost 4 bases to trimming and J lost 8 bases, with 14 bases between them. The CDR3 nucleotides are TGTGCCAGCAGTTTCCCCGCAGGAAGGGGCTACACCTTC. Its translation is CASSFPAGRGYTF.

The chain carries TRBV25-1 and TRBJ1-1, with TRBD1 identical over 7 bases. Germline CDR1 reads MGHDK; CDR2 reads SYGVNS. J was trimmed by 8 bases and V by 1 base; bases with no gene match: 10. The CDR3 covers 15 residues. CDR3 protein: CASSEWGLTGPEAFF. CDR3 sequence (DNA): TGTGCCAGCAGTGAATGGGGGTTGACAGGGCCCGAAGCTTTCTTT.

This clone was seen a few times. The chain carries TRBV5-1 and TRBJ1-6; TRBD1 matches 8 bases. This CDR3 spans 16 amino acids. V was pared by 2 bases and J by 10 bases, with 11 bases of the junction left unmatched. The germline gives CDR1 SGHRS, CDR2 YFSETQ. CDR3: CASSFGQGALPSPLHF. The DNA for the CDR3 is TGCGCCAGCAGCTTTGGGCAGGGGGCGCTCCCCTCACCCCTCCACTTT. The variable domain in full, completed from reference TRBV5-1 and TRBJ1-6, reads KAGVTQTPRYLIKTRGQQVTLSCSPISGHRSVSWYQQTPGQGLQFLFEYFSETQRNKGNFPGRFSGRQFSNSRSEMNVSTLELGDSALYLCASSFGQGALPSPLHFGNGTRLTVT.

The chain joins TRBV24-1 to TRBJ2-1, with 9 bases fitting TRBD2. Germline lookup yields CDR1 KGHDR and CDR2 SFDVKD. The CDR3 covers 15 residues. Germline trimming cut 1 base from V and 8 bases from J; bases unmatched to any gene: 5. CDR3 bases: TGTGCCACCAGTGATTTACGGACTAGCGACGATGAGCAGTTCTTC. Its translation: CATSDLRTSDDEQFF.

This clone was counted a single time. The J gene is TRBJ2-5, the V gene TRBV28; D might be TRBD2 (5 bases). Germline CDR1 MDHEN, CDR2 SYDVKM. The CDR3 runs to 14 residues. V was shortened by 2 bases and J by 5 bases, with 12 bases between the two germline ends. The CDR3 nucleotides read TGTGCCAGCAGTTTAGAAGGCGGGTTTGAGACCCAGTACTTC. Encoded protein: CASSLEGGFETQYF.

The chain joins TRBV11-3 to TRBJ1-2, with D perhaps TRBD1 (5 bases). CDR3 length: 16 residues. Germline V gene data show CDR1 as SGHNT and CDR2 as YENEEA. V lost 5 bases to trimming and J lost 0 bases, with 16 bases between them. CDR3 nucleotides: TGTGCCAGCAGCCCACTGGACGGGGGGACTAACTATGGCTACACCTTC. As protein: CASSPLDGGTNYGYTF.

The chain is built from TRBV27 and TRBJ1-6; a weak D match, TRBD1 (6 bases). Germline V lookup: CDR1 MNHEY, CDR2 SMNVEV (reference sequence). The CDR3 loop spans 16 amino acids. V lost 6 bases to trimming and J lost 0 bases, with 12 bases between them. In nucleotides, the CDR3 is TGTGCCAGCAGCCACGACAGGAGCTCCTATAATTCACCCCTCCACTTT. Translating gives CASSHDRSSYNSPLHF.